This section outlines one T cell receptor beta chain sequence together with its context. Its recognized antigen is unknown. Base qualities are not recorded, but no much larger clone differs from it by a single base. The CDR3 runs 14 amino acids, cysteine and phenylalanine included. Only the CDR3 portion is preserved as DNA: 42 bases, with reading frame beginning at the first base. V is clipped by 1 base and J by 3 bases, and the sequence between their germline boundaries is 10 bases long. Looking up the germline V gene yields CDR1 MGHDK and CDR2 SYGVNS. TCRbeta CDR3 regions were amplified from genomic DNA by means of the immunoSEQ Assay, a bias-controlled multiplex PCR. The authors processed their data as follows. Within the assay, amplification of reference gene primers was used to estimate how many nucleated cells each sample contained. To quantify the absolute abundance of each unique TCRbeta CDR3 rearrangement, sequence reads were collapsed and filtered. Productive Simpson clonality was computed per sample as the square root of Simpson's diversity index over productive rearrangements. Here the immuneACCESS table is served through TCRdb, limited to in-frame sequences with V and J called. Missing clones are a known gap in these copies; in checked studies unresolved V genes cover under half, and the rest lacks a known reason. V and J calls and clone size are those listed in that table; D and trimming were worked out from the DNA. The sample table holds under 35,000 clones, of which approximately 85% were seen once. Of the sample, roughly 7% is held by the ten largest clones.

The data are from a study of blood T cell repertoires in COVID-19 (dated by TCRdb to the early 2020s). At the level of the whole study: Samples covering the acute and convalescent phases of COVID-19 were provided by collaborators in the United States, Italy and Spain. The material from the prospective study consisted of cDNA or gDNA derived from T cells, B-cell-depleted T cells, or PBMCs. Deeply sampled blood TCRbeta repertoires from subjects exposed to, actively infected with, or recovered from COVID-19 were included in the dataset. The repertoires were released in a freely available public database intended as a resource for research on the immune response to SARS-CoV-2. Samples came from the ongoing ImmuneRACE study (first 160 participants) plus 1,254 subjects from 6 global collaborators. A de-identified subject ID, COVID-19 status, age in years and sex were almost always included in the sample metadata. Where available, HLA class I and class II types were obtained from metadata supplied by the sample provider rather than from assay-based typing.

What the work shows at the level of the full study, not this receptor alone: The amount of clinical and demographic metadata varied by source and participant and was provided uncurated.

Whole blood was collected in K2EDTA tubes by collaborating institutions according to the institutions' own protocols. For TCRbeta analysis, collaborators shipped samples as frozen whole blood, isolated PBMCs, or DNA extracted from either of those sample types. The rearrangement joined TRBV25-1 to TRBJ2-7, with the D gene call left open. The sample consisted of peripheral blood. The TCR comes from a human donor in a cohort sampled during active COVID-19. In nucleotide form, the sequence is TGTGCCAGCAGTGAATTAGAGGTCAACTACGAGCAGTACTTC. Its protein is CASSELEVNYEQYF.